This TCR beta chain was observed in a study of identical twins. V was cut by 6 bases and J by 3 bases, with 11 bases left in between. The CDR3 loop spans 13 amino acids. Template switching added a universal primer site; cDNA carried unique molecular identifiers. TCRdb analysed the 5' RACE reads with MiXCR anew, one entry per CDR3 protein. The sample consists of more than 1.5 million distinct CDR3 sequences, about 32% of them appearing once. For this clonotype: The target antigen is unknown.

Study outcomes and limitations: Fewer insertions marked abundant cord blood beta clonotypes; young adult naive trended weakly, memory not at all. Zero-insertion analyses were open to partial confounding by invariant MAIT and iNKT cells.

The specimen was cord blood. The TCR was taken from a newborn girl in good health. V gene TRBV12-3 or TRBV12-4 combines with J gene TRBJ1-1; D unclear. In DNA form, the CDR3 reads TGTGCCAGCAGCGTCGGGGAGGACACTGAAGCTTTCTTT. This encodes CASSVGEDTEAFF.